This T cell receptor (beta chain) originates from a study of blood T cell repertoires in COVID-19 (dated by TCRdb to the early 2020s). With regard to the full study: Samples covering the acute and convalescent phases of COVID-19 were provided by collaborators in the United States, Italy and Spain. The prospective study material was composed of cDNA or gDNA derived from T cells, B-cell-depleted T cells, or PBMCs. Subjects who had been exposed to COVID-19, were actively infected with it, or had recovered from it provided the deeply sampled blood TCRbeta repertoires that made up the dataset. The repertoires were made available in a free public database intended to serve as a resource for research on the immune response to SARS-CoV-2. Samples came from the ongoing ImmuneRACE study (first 160 participants) plus 1,254 subjects from 6 global collaborators. Sample metadata almost always included a de-identified subject ID, COVID-19 status, age in years and sex. Where HLA class I and class II types were available, the types were taken from metadata supplied by the sample provider, not from assay-based typing. General conclusions and limits of the study: How much clinical and demographic metadata was included differed by source and by participant, and the metadata was provided uncurated.

The immunoSEQ Assay, a bias-controlled multiplex PCR, was used to amplify TCRbeta CDR3 regions from genomic DNA. In the authors' own workflow: Nucleated cell counts per sample were estimated from amplification of reference gene primers within the assay. To quantify the absolute abundance of each unique TCRbeta CDR3 rearrangement, sequence reads were collapsed and filtered. For each sample, productive Simpson clonality was calculated by taking the square root of Simpson's diversity index across productive rearrangements. Here the immuneACCESS table is served through TCRdb, limited to in-frame sequences with V and J called. Missing clones are a known gap in these copies; in checked studies unresolved V genes cover under half, and the rest lacks a known reason. The DNA gave D and trimming, while V, J and clone size come from that table. Recorded for this sample are 200,000 to 250,000 clones; almost 85% of them occurred a single time. Together, the top ten hold less than 8% of the sample.

The collaborating institutions used their own protocols to collect whole blood in K2EDTA tubes. For TCRbeta analysis, collaborators shipped samples in one of three forms: frozen whole blood, isolated PBMCs, or DNA extracted from either of those sample types. Notes on this clone: Which antigen it targets is not known. One base away there is no much larger clone; base qualities are not given.

CDR1 and CDR2 are drawn from the germline V gene: SGDLS, YYNGEE. Inclusive of the bounding cysteine and phenylalanine, the CDR3 is 15 residues long. Only the CDR3 DNA stays, 45 bases, in frame from base 1. The junction shows trimming of 1 base on V and 5 bases on J, plus 15 bases between the germline ends. This sequence was found in a woman in her fifties or sixties with active or convalescent COVID-19. The sequence joins TRBV9 to TRBJ2-5, and possibly TRBD2, on 5 matching bases. The sequenced material came from peripheral blood. The DNA sequence is as follows: TGTGCCAGCAGCGTATTCGTGGGGAGCAGGGAGACCCAGTACTTC. Translated, this gives CASSVFVGSRETQYF.